The 14 T cell receptor beta chains in this list originate from one sample, sequenced in a study of blood T cell repertoires in COVID-19. Assay: immunoSEQ multiplex PCR; the TCRdb copy retains only in-frame clones and omits some. Of tens of thousands of clones in the sample, 80% to 90% are singletons; the top ten hold roughly 1.4%. The sample was peripheral blood. Source of these receptors: a woman in her sixties with acute or convalescent COVID-19.

The chain is built from TRBV11-2 and TRBJ2-1; 10 bases align to TRBD2. J gave up 8 bases and V 3 bases, and 7 bases lay outside the gene matches. The germline CDR1 and CDR2 sequences are SGHAT and FQNNGV. CDR3 length: 15 amino acids. Here the CDR3 DNA reads TGTGCCAGCAGCTTCCGAGCGGGGGGGATCGATGAGCAGTTCTTC. It is translated as CASSFRAGGIDEQFF.

The J gene is TRBJ1-1, the V gene TRBV28, with no clear D. The CDR3 is 13 residues long. Germline loops: CDR1 MDHEN, CDR2 SYDVKM. V was clipped by 5 bases and J by 1 base, with 8 bases between them. The DNA of the CDR3 is TGTGCCAGCAGTACCCCAGGGAACACTGAAGCTTTCTTT. Protein product: CASSTPGNTEAFF.

The V call is TRBV24-1, the J call TRBJ2-5; perhaps TRBD1 as D (6 bases). The V end lost 5 bases, the J end lost 7 bases, and 16 bases lay between the germline ends. Germline V lookup: CDR1 KGHDR, CDR2 SFDVKD. The CDR3 has 14 residues. CDR3 in DNA: TGTGCCACCAGTGCCAACAGGGAGAGGGGGACCCAGTACTTC. Translated, it gives CATSANRERGTQYF.

The chain has TRBV3-1 (or the pseudogene TRBV3-2) and TRBJ1-1; a possible D gene is TRBD1 (6 bases). Germline V gives CDR1 LGHDT, CDR2 YNNKEL (reference sequence). The CDR3 consists of 14 residues. V gave up 1 base and J gave up 8 bases, with 14 bases separating them. CDR3 nucleotides: TGTGCCAGCAGCCAAGGGCCACAGGGAGTCGAAGCTTTCTTT. It translates to CASSQGPQGVEAFF.

This clone was picked up one time. The chain combines TRBV5-8 with TRBJ2-7, with 14 bases that match TRBD2. The CDR3 covers 15 residues. CDR1 is SGHTS, CDR2 YDEGEE, per germline. After removal of 7 bases from V and 5 bases from J, the junction contained 8 bases not matched to a gene. CDR3 sequence reads: CASGRLAGGRNEQYF. The DNA of the CDR3 is TGTGCCAGCGGACGACTAGCGGGGGGGCGGAACGAGCAGTACTTC. Full variable domain (missing parts from reference TRBV5-8 and TRBJ2-7): EAGVTQSPTHLIKTRGQQATLRCSPISGHTSVYWYQQALGLGLQFLLWYDEGEERNRGNFPPRFSGRQFPNYSSELNVNALELEDSALYLCASGRLAGGRNEQYFGPGTRLTVT.

The genes are TRBV7-9 and TRBJ1-1, with D hard to call. The CDR3 runs 13 residues. V was trimmed by 5 bases and J by 6 bases, leaving 13 bases between them. Germline CDR1 SEHNR, CDR2 FQNEAQ (reference sequence). The CDR3 sequence: CASSKNSVPEAFF. The CDR3 DNA is TGTGCCAGCAGCAAGAACTCGGTCCCTGAAGCTTTCTTT.

The chain carries TRBV15 and TRBJ1-5, with D hard to call. Germline assignment: CDR1 LNHNV and CDR2 YYDKDF (reference sequence). The CDR3 extends over 13 amino acids. V shed 0 bases and J shed 5 bases, with 5 bases lying between them. CDR3 DNA: TGTGCCACCAGCAGAGATCAGGATCAGCCCCAGCATTTT. Its protein is CATSRDQDQPQHF.

The V and J genes are TRBV24-1 and TRBJ1-1, with D possibly matching TRBD1 (5 bases). This CDR3 spans 14 amino acids. Per germline, CDR1 KGHDR and CDR2 SFDVKD. The V end lost 1 base, the J end lost 11 bases, and 16 bases lay between the germline ends. The CDR3 here is CATSDLGASTPAFF. The CDR3 DNA is TGTGCCACCAGTGATTTAGGGGCATCTACTCCGGCTTTCTTT.

The chain combines TRBV19 with TRBJ1-1; possible D gene TRBD1, 6 bases. The V gene's germline CDR1 is LNHDA and CDR2 SQIVND (reference sequence). V was clipped by 4 bases and J by 2 bases, with 11 bases between them. This CDR3 is built from 14 residues. The CDR3: CASSKPGTNTEAFF. The DNA of the CDR3 is TGTGCCAGTAGTAAGCCGGGGACAAACACTGAAGCTTTCTTT.

The gene calls are TRBV18 and TRBJ2-7; 9 bases agree with TRBD2. The length of the CDR3 is 14 residues. With 3 bases clipped from V and 6 bases from J, the junction kept 6 bases outside the gene matches. Germline V lookup: CDR1 KGHSH, CDR2 LQKENI. The DNA for the CDR3 is TGTGCCAGCTCACCTGTTAGCGGGAGCACCGAGCAGTACTTC. Amino acids: CASSPVSGSTEQYF.

This chain links TRBV2 with TRBJ2-7; D is possibly TRBD2 (5 bases). The CDR3 extends over 16 amino acids. Germline assignment: CDR1 SNHLY and CDR2 FYNNEI. The germline V and J ends were trimmed by 6 bases and 5 bases, with 23 bases remaining between them. The CDR3 loop reads CASRGRAGRWKDEQYF. CDR3 bases: TGTGCCAGCAGGGGGAGAGCTGGACGGTGGAAGGACGAGCAGTACTTC.

The gene calls are TRBV25-1 and TRBJ1-2; possibly TRBD1 for D (6 bases). This CDR3 is built from 14 residues. V gave up 4 bases and J gave up 4 bases, with 13 bases separating them. CDR1 is MGHDK and CDR2 is SYGVNS in the germline V gene. The CDR3 DNA is TGTGCCAGCAGTGCCGGGACATGGGGCTATGGCTACACCTTC. Translated, it gives CASSAGTWGYGYTF.

The rearrangement uses TRBV18 and TRBJ1-2; maybe TRBD1 (6 bases). The CDR3 sequence is 17 residues long. Per germline, CDR1 KGHSH and CDR2 LQKENI. Trimming removed 3 bases at V and 0 bases at J, with 17 bases between. CDR3 nucleotides: TGTGCCAGCTCACCCCTGGACAGCTTCTCAGCTAACTATGGCTACACCTTC. Residues: CASSPLDSFSANYGYTF. Variable domain in full (rest from reference TRBV18 and TRBJ1-2): NAGVMQNPRHLVRRRGQEARLRCSPMKGHSHVYWYRQLPEEGLKFMVYLQKENIIDESGMPKERFSAEFPKEGPSILRIQQVVRGDSAAYFCASSPLDSFSANYGYTFGSGTRLTVV.

The chain recombines TRBV29-1 with TRBJ2-2; the D gene is possibly TRBD2 (6 bases). This CDR3 is built from 16 residues. V was shortened by 4 bases and J by 7 bases, with 22 bases between the two germline ends. Germline values: CDR1 SQVTM, CDR2 ANQGSEA. The CDR3 reads CSVVKTVLGGGGELFF. CDR3 DNA sequence: TGCAGCGTTGTAAAGACAGTTCTGGGGGGAGGCGGGGAGCTGTTTTTT.